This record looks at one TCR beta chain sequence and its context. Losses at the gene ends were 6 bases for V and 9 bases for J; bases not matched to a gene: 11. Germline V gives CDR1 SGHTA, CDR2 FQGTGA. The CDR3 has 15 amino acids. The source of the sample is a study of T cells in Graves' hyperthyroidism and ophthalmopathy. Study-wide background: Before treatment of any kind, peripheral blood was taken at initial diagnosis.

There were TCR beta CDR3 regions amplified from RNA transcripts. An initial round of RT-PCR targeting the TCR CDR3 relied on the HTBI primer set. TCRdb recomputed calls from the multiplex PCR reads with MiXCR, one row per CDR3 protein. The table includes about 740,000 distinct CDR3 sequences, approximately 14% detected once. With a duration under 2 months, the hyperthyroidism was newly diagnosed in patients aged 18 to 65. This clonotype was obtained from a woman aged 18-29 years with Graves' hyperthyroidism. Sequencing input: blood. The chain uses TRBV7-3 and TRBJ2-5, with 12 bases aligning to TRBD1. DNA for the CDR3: TGTGCCAGCAGTCCCGGGACAGGGGGCGCGTGGGCCCAGTACTTC. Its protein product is CASSPGTGGAWAQYF.